These 18 T cell receptor beta chains originate from one sample sequenced in a study of vaccination and CD4 T cells after COVID-19. Treatment defined: roughly 10-day PBMC culture with coronavirus spike peptide pools or control peptides (ViraFEST assay). It was before the COVID-19 pandemic (2011-2018) that the unexposed donor's CD4+ T cells were collected. Their target antigens are unknown. The Oncomine TCR Beta short-read assay sequenced DNA from cultured CD4+ T cells. TCRdb re-analysed the PCR reads in MiXCR, keeping a single row per CDR3 protein. The table has several thousand distinct CDR3 sequences, around 25% seen once. Sequenced: CD4+ T cells from blood, cultured in vitro. These receptors originate from a human donor in good health.

The chain carries TRBV5-8 and TRBJ2-1; TRBD1 aligns across 10 bases. With 7 bases clipped from V and 4 bases from J, the junction kept 2 bases outside the gene matches. CDR3 length: 13 residues. The germline V gene encodes CDR1 SGHTS and CDR2 YDEGEE. Written as DNA, the CDR3 is TGTGCCAGCGGGACAGGGGTTTACAATGAGCAGTTCTTC. As protein: CASGTGVYNEQFF.

The chain uses TRBV6-1 and TRBJ1-2; tentatively, D is TRBD1 (5 bases). This CDR3 has 14 residues. Germline V lookup: CDR1 MNHNS, CDR2 SASEGT. V shed 4 bases and J shed 8 bases, with 17 bases lying between them. In DNA, the CDR3 is TGTGCCAGCAGTGCCGGTGGGGGTGTGAGCGGCTACACCTTC. It encodes CASSAGGGVSGYTF.

This clonotype appeared a few times. The rearrangement uses TRBV6-1 and TRBJ1-1; 9 bases match TRBD1. CDR1 MNHNS and CDR2 SASEGT come from the germline V gene. This CDR3 comprises 15 residues. With V trimmed by 8 bases and J by 1 base, 8 bases remained unmatched. The CDR3 reads CASAAGQGQNTEAFF. CDR3 in DNA: TGTGCCAGCGCCGCGGGACAGGGACAGAACACTGAAGCTTTCTTT.

The chain recombines TRBV2 with TRBJ1-2, with D perhaps TRBD1 (5 bases). Per germline, CDR1 SNHLY and CDR2 FYNNEI. The CDR3 runs to 14 residues. V shed 11 bases and J shed 7 bases, with 23 bases lying between them. CDR3 sequence reads: CADKRADPGGGYTF. CDR3 sequence (DNA): TGTGCCGACAAAAGGGCGGACCCTGGGGGTGGCTACACCTTC.

This rearrangement joins TRBV20-1 to TRBJ1-1; D gene unclear. The CDR3 has 11 residues. V lost 3 bases and J lost 1, with 3 bases in between. Germline V lookup: CDR1 DFQATT, CDR2 SNEGSKA (reference sequence). The CDR3 reads CSASGNTEAFF. The CDR3 DNA reads TGCAGTGCTAGTGGGAACACTGAAGCTTTCTTT.

The chain links TRBV27 to TRBJ1-1; a weak D match, TRBD1 (5 bases). Trimming removed 5 bases at V and 5 bases at J, with 12 bases between. The length of the CDR3 is 13 residues. CDR1 and CDR2 (germline): MNHEY, SMNVEV (reference sequence). The CDR3 is CASSPGRGTEAFF. CDR3 coding DNA: TGTGCCAGCAGTCCGGGGAGGGGTACTGAAGCTTTCTTT.

This rearrangement joins TRBV24-1 to TRBJ1-5, with D uncertain. The CDR3 has 14 residues. Germline V lookup: CDR1 KGHDR, CDR2 SFDVKD. Trimming shortened V by 5 bases and J by 3 bases, and 10 bases separated the two germline ends. The CDR3 DNA sequence: TGTGCCACCAGTGGGTCAGGCCACAATCAGCCCCAGCATTTT. Its translation is CATSGSGHNQPQHF.

The gene calls are TRBV6-1 and TRBJ2-7; 7 bases line up with TRBD1. The germline gives CDR1 MNHNS, CDR2 SASEGT. The CDR3 covers 16 residues. V lost 10 bases and J lost 2; bases outside the gene matches: 17. The CDR3 bases are TGTGCCACCACGGACTTCAGGGGGAGTGAAACCTACGAGCAGTACTTC. Protein: CATTDFRGSETYEQYF.

This clonotype is deemed medium-sized. CDR3 DNA sequence: TGTGCCACCAGTGAGGGCGGGGGGGCAGATACGCAGTATTTT. It codes for CATSEGGGADTQYF. The chain joins TRBV24-1 to TRBJ2-3, with 9 positions matching TRBD2. Germline trimming cut 4 bases from V and 4 bases from J; bases unmatched to any gene: 2. Germline CDR1 is KGHDR and CDR2 is SFDVKD. This CDR3 region has 14 residues.

The J gene is TRBJ2-5, the V gene TRBV5-1; 13 bases are shared with TRBD2. J lost 5 bases, V lost 0 bases, and 4 bases had no gene match. Germline lookup yields CDR1 SGHRS and CDR2 YFSETQ. The CDR3 runs to 16 residues. CDR3 residues: CASSLVLAGGQETQYF. The CDR3 DNA follows: TGCGCCAGCAGCTTGGTACTAGCGGGGGGGCAGGAGACCCAGTACTTC.

V usage is TRBV28 and J usage is TRBJ1-1; possible D gene TRBD1, 6 bases. Trimming left V 4 bases short and J 4 bases short, with 13 bases between. This CDR3 is 14 amino acids long. Per the germline V gene, CDR1 is MDHEN and CDR2 is SYDVKM. The CDR3 loop is CASSSGGRGTEAFF. CDR3 in DNA: TGTGCCAGCAGTTCTGGGGGGCGCGGCACTGAAGCTTTCTTT.

This clonotype has a handful of counts. The rearrangement uses TRBV25-1 and TRBJ1-2, with a possible D match to TRBD1 (5 bases). Germline V CDR1 and CDR2: MGHDK, SYGVNS. With 6 bases removed from V and 4 bases from J, the gap between germline ends came to 15 bases. The CDR3 is made up of 14 amino acids. The CDR3 region is CASREGISPYGYTF. The CDR3 region has the DNA TGTGCCAGCAGGGAGGGGATATCCCCCTATGGCTACACCTTC.

This clonotype was seen a few times. The chain couples TRBV7-8 to TRBJ2-5; the D gene is possibly TRBD2 (6 bases). The V gene lost 5 bases and the J gene lost 5 bases, with 9 bases spanning the gap. Germline V CDR1 and CDR2: SGHVS, FQNEAQ. The CDR3 length is 12 residues. CDR3 sequence reads: CASSRSGETQYF. The CDR3, as DNA: TGTGCCAGCAGCCGGAGCGGGGAGACCCAGTACTTC.

The chain employs TRBV7-9 and TRBJ2-7, with D perhaps matching TRBD1 (6 bases). This CDR3 spans 14 amino acids. Germline loops: CDR1 SEHNR, CDR2 FQNEAQ (reference sequence). Trimming left V 5 bases short and J 7 bases short, with 18 bases between. The CDR3 nucleotides are TGTGCCAGCAGCCCGGGACACCACCTAGGGGAGCAGTACTTC. It translates to CASSPGHHLGEQYF.

Within the sample, this clonotype is medium-sized (0.01 to 0.1%). J is TRBJ1-1 and V is TRBV20-1, with D perhaps TRBD1 (5 bases). The germline CDR1 and CDR2 sequences are DFQATT and SNEGSKA (reference sequence). The CDR3 length is 14 residues. Trimming stripped 1 base from V and 6 bases from J, with 15 bases between. CDR3 nucleotide sequence: TGCAGTGCTAGAGCCAGGGCCAGCAAGGCTGAAGCTTTCTTT. Residues: CSARARASKAEAFF.

This rearrangement joins TRBV6-5 to TRBJ1-5; no firm D call. Germline V gene sequence: CDR1 MNHEY, CDR2 SVGAGI. CDR3 length: 15 amino acids. Trimming removed 0 bases at V and 2 bases at J, with 8 bases between. CDR3 protein: CASSYSIVGNQPQHF. The CDR3 nucleotides read TGTGCCAGCAGTTACTCGATCGTTGGCAATCAGCCCCAGCATTTT.

J is TRBJ1-2 and V is TRBV12-3 or TRBV12-4, with D uncertain. This CDR3 is built from 14 residues. The V gene lost 2 bases and the J gene lost 5 bases, with 12 bases spanning the gap. The CDR3 region has the DNA TGTGCCAGCAGTTTAAGTCAGATAGAATATGGCTACACCTTC. The encoded protein is CASSLSQIEYGYTF.

This clonotype occurred a few times. This chain links TRBV7-9 with TRBJ2-3; the match to TRBD2 covers 9 bases. Germline V gene sequence: CDR1 SEHNR, CDR2 FQNEAQ (reference sequence). The CDR3 loop spans 18 amino acids. Germline trimming cut 7 bases from V and 2 bases from J; bases unmatched to any gene: 16. CDR3 residues: CASNQAGLSGGHTDTQYF. DNA of the CDR3: TGTGCCAGCAACCAGGCTGGCCTTAGCGGGGGTCACACAGATACGCAGTATTTT.